This T cell receptor beta chain was identified during a study of control samples from healthy donors and cancer patients. The data were produced by immunoSEQ multiplex PCR, yet TCRdb's version contains in-frame clones alone and is incomplete. The table shows approximately 88,000 clones, with 91% occurring only once. The germline V and J ends were trimmed by 10 bases and 4 bases, with 14 bases remaining between them. The CDR3 has 13 residues. Per germline, CDR1 LNHDA and CDR2 SQIVND (reference sequence). The rearrangement joins TRBV19 to TRBJ1-5, with D unresolved. The sequence derives from a woman aged 30 to 39 in good health. Input material: blood. CDR3 region: CAISMTPNQPQHF. CDR3 bases: TGTGCCATTTCCATGACACCAAATCAGCCCCAGCATTTT.